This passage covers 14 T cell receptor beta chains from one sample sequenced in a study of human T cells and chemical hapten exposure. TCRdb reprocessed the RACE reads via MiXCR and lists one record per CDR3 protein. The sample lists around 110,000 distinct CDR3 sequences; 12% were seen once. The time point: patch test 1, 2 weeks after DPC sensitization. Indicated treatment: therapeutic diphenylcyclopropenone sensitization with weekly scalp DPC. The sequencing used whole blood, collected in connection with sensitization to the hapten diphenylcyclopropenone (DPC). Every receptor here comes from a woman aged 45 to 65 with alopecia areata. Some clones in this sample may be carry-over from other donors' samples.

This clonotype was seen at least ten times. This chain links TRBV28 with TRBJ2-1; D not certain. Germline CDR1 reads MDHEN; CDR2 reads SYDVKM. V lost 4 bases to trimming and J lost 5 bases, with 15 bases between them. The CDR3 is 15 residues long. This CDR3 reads CASSSEPRNNNEQFF. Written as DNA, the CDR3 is TGTGCCAGCAGTTCCGAACCCCGGAACAACAATGAGCAGTTCTTC.

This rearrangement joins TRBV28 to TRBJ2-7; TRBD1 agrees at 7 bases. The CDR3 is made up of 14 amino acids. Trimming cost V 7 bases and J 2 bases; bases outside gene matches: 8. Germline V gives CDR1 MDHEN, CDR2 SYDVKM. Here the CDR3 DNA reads TGTGCCAGCAATAGACGGACAGGAGCCTACGAGCAGTACTTC. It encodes CASNRRTGAYEQYF.

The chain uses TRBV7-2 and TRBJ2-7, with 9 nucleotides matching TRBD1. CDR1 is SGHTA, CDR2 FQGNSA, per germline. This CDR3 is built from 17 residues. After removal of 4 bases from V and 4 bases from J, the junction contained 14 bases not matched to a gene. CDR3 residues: CASSYPSTGGPLYEQYF. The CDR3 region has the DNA TGTGCCAGCAGCTACCCTTCTACAGGGGGCCCTCTTTACGAGCAGTACTTC.

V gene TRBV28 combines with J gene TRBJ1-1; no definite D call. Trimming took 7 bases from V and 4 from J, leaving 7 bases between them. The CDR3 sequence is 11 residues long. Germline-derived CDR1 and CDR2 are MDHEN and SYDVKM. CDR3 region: CASIGLTEAFF. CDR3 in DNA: TGTGCCAGCATTGGTCTCACTGAAGCTTTCTTT.

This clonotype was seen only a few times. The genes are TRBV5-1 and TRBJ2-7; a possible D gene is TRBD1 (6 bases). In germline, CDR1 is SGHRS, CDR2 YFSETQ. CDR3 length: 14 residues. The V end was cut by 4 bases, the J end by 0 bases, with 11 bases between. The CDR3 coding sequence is TGCGCCAGCAGCATCTCAGGGGTCTCCTACGAGCAGTACTTC. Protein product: CASSISGVSYEQYF.

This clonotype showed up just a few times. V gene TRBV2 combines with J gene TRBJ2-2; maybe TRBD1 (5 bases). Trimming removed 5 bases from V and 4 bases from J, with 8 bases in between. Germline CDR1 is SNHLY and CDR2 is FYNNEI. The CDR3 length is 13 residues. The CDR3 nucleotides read TGTGCCAGCAGTCAGGGTAGCACCGGGGAGCTGTTTTTT. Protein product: CASSQGSTGELFF.

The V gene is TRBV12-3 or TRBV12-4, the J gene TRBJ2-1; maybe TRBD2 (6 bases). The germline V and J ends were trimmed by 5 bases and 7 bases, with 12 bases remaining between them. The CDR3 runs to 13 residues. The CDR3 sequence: CASSRGTLNEQFF. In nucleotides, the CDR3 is TGTGCCAGCAGTCGCGGGACTCTGAATGAGCAGTTCTTC.

Here the CDR3 reads CASSLYRAATNEKLFF. Here the CDR3 DNA reads TGTGCCAGCAGTTTATATCGGGCAGCAACTAATGAAAAACTGTTTTTT. This chain connects TRBV28 to TRBJ1-4, with D unclear. Trimming left V 1 base short and J 0 bases short, with 9 bases between. Germline V gene sequence: CDR1 MDHEN, CDR2 SYDVKM. The CDR3 covers 16 residues.

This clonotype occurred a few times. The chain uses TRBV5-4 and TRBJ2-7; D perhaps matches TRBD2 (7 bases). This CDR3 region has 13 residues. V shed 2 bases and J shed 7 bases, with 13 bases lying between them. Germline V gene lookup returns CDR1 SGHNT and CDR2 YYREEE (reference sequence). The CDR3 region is CASSFAGAREQYF. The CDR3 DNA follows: TGTGCCAGCAGCTTCGCGGGGGCGAGGGAGCAGTACTTC.

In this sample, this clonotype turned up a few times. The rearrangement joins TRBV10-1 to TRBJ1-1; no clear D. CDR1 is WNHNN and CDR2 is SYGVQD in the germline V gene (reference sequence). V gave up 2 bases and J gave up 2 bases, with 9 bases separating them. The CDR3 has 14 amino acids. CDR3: CASSETEENTEAFF. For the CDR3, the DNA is TGCGCCAGCAGTGAGACGGAGGAAAACACTGAAGCTTTCTTT.

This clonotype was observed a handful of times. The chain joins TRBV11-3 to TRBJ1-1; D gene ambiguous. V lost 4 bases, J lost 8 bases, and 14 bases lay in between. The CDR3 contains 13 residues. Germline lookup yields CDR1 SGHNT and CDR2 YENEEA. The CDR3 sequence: CASSSARSGEAFF. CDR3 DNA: TGTGCCAGCAGCTCCGCGAGGTCGGGAGAAGCTTTCTTT.

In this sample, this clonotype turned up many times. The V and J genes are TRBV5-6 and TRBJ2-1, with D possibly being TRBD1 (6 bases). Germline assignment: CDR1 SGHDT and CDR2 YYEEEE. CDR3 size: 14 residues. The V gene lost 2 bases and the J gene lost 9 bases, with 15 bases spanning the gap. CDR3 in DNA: TGTGCCAGCAGCTTAGTAACAGGGCGAGGTGAGCAGTTCTTC. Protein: CASSLVTGRGEQFF. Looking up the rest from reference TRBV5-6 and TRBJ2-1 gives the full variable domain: DAGVTQSPTHLIKTRGQQVTLRCSPKSGHDTVSWYQQALGQGPQFIFQYYEEEERQRGNFPDRFSGHQFPNYSSELNVNALLLGDSALYLCASSLVTGRGEQFFGPGTRLTVL.

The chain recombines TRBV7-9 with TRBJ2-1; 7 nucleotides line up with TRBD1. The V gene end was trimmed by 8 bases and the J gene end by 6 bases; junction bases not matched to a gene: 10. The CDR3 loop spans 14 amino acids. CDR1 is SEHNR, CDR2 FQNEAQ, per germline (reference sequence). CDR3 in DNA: TGTGCCAGCGGACTCAGGGGGACGGGCAATGAGCAGTTCTTC. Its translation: CASGLRGTGNEQFF.

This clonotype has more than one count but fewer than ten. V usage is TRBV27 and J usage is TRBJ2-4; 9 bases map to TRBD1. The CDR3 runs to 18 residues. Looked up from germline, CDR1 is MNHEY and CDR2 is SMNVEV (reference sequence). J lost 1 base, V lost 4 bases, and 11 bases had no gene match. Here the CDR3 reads CASSSPYFGQGAKNIQYF. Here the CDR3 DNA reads TGTGCCAGCAGTTCGCCCTATTTCGGACAGGGGGCCAAAAACATTCAGTACTTC.